The text below deals with one T cell receptor beta chain. The target of this receptor is not known. A junction end diverges from the germline sequence, so it may reflect a read error. RNA from unsorted whole blood was extracted with TRIzol reagent, and germline DNA was obtained with the DNeasy Blood & Tissue kit. Patients had chronic HBV infection and were treatment-naive at sampling. Before surgery, four milliliters of peripheral blood were drawn into K2EDTA tubes. The data stem from a study of tumor-infiltrating lymphocytes in primary liver carcinoma (TCRdb year 2017). About the investigation overall: Surgical resection was performed in China between late 2015 and 2016 on about five patients with histopathologically diagnosed primary liver carcinoma. Tumors of the five patients were stage T1-T3 N0M0 with maximum diameters of roughly 4 to 11 cm. High reproducibility was observed for the technical replicate repertoires, with mean shared-clone rates approximately 0.9 and correlation coefficients above 0.95. For each liver tumor, the study sampled five regions along with adjacent normal tissue and blood, and applied TCRbeta repertoire sequencing, expression microarrays and whole-exome sequencing. Hepatocellular carcinoma (four) or combined HCC and intrahepatic cholangiocarcinoma (one) was present in the five patients, who were three men and two women aged 30 to 69 years. TCRbeta repertoire sequencing covered 35 specimens from 5 patients: about 25 tumor regions, 5 adjacent noncancerous liver tissues and 5 peripheral blood samples. Each sample produced roughly 3.65 to 7.13 million productive TCRbeta reads, and read depth showed no significant difference between tissue types.

The paper's findings and limits, for the study overall: Repertoire overlap was found to be higher between tumor regions (mean around 35%) than between tumor-adjacent (roughly 17%) or tumor-blood (around 15%) pairs, consistent with antigen-driven expansion. Because only the TCR beta chain was sequenced and unpaired alpha chains were not captured, true repertoire diversity is likely underestimated. With just a handful of patients in the study, the authors point out that the findings should be validated in a larger study. Since the samples were bulk and unsorted, there was no way to compare CD4+ and CD8+ T cell repertoires. A significantly larger repertoire fraction was made up by the top 250 clones in tumors than in blood (p = 0.039).

According to the germline V gene, CDR1 reads SGHAT and CDR2 reads FQNNGV. CDR3 length: 16 amino acids, cysteine to phenylalanine. The CDR3 DNA has 48 bases and is translated from base 1. Starting from 500 to 650 ng total RNA, TCRbeta-specific cDNA was produced by reverse transcription with a constant-region primer and ProtoScript II reverse transcriptase. TCRbeta libraries were built with three nested multiplex PCR rounds, a slightly modified ARM-PCR procedure. Each of the first two PCR rounds ran for about 10 cycles and used multiplex TRBV1-TRBV30 forward primers together with a Cbeta reverse primer. Sample barcodes and Illumina adapters were attached in a final 25-cycle PCR using Deep VentR polymerase. Amplicons of 200-500 bp were gel-purified with a QIAquick gel extraction kit before sequencing. An Illumina HiSeq 2500 was used to sequence the TCRbeta amplicons, generating 250-bp paired-end reads. On the study's bioinformatics: To recover full CDR3 sequences, reads were quality-trimmed using Trimmomatic v0.33 and paired reads were then merged using FLASH v1.2.11. V, D and J germline segments were assigned to the rearranged TCRbeta sequences using MiGEC v1.2.1b. VDJtools v1.0.0 computed clonotype statistics and Shannon-Wiener diversity indices. To cut down on sampling bias, every analysis after diversity analysis relied on just the 250 most abundant clonotypes from each sample. Clones were called with MiXCR by TCRdb after fastp trimmed the public reads at Q25, and only in-frame beta chains were retained. Every CDR3 protein is listed once, alongside the most common genes and DNA of its rows. The V and J calls shown here were made by TCRdb, not taken from the authors' results. The sample table holds fewer than 350,000 distinct CDR3 sequences, of which 65% were seen once. The ten largest clones capture roughly 9% of the sample.

This sequence originates from a man between 40 and 49 years old with primary liver carcinoma and hepatitis B virus infection. The chain links TRBV11-2 with TRBJ2-7, with 8 central nucleotides matching TRBD1. The sequenced material came from peripheral blood. The DNA sequence reads TGTGCCAGCAGCCCCCTGGGGCCCGGACAGGGCTACGTGCAGTACTTC. Its amino acids are CASSPLGPGQGYVQYF. This CDR3, with the reference TRBV11-2 and TRBJ2-7 proteins standing in past its ends, gives the full variable domain EAGVAQSPRYKIIEKRQSVAFWCNPISGHATLYWYQQILGQGPKLLIQFQNNGVVDDSQLPKDRFSAERLKGVDSTLKIQPAKLEDSAVYLCASSPLGPGQGYVQYFGPGTRLTVT.